These 26 T cell receptor beta chains share one sample of origin, sequenced in a study of T cell clusters in autoimmune cytopenias. Some 40,000 genome equivalents of blood DNA were amplified for TRB. Multiplex touch-down PCR amplified TRB using TRB-A and TRB-B pools in one tube. From its re-call of the multiplex PCR reads, TCRdb lists each CDR3 protein once, without DNA. The repertoire table contains about 170 distinct CDR3 sequences. Sample: peripheral blood. The source is a human donor with an autoimmune cytopenia or autoimmune hepatitis (not recorded which).

This clonotype shows up as large by frequency. The chain has TRBV11-3 and TRBJ2-2; the TRBD1 assignment by TCRdb is unverifiable without DNA. The CDR3 is made up of 15 amino acids. The germline CDR1 and CDR2 sequences are SGHNT and YENEEA. The CDR3 sequence: CASTQGQVWTGELFF.

Considering frequency, this clonotype is large. The genes are TRBV5-4 and TRBJ2-6. From germline, CDR1 is SGHNT and CDR2 YYREEE (reference sequence). This CDR3 contains 15 residues. The CDR3 loop reads CASSLEGSGANVLTF.

By frequency, this clonotype is large. The gene calls are TRBV27 and TRBJ2-7; there is no DNA to check the TCRdb D call of TRBD1. CDR1 is MNHEY, CDR2 SMNVEV, per germline (reference sequence). This CDR3 region has 15 residues. This CDR3 reads CASSLFPGGFHEQYF.

The chain carries TRBV6-2 or TRBV6-3 and TRBJ2-7; with no DNA, the TCRdb D assignment of TRBD1 cannot be verified. This CDR3 has 15 residues. In germline, CDR1 is MNHEY, CDR2 SVGEGT. CDR3 sequence: CASSPGTGTTYEQYF.

This clonotype is medium-sized by frequency. V and J are TRBV20-1 and TRBJ2-6; TCRdb outputs TRBD1, but without DNA this stays unchecked. The CDR3 is 16 residues long. In germline, CDR1 is DFQATT, CDR2 SNEGSKA (reference sequence). CDR3 residues: CSAPDSTGAGANVLTF.

Measured by frequency, this clonotype is hyperexpanded. V usage is TRBV6-6 and J usage is TRBJ2-2; TCRdb designates TRBD1, a call that cannot be tested without DNA. This CDR3 spans 14 amino acids. In germline, CDR1 is MNHNY, CDR2 SVGAGI (reference sequence). CDR3 protein: CAGRQGKYTGELFF.

This clonotype registers large by frequency. This sequence joins TRBV19 and TRBJ2-7; TCRdb's assignment of TRBD2 cannot be checked, as there is no DNA. Germline-derived CDR1 and CDR2 are LNHDA and SQIVND (reference sequence). This CDR3 is 17 amino acids long. The CDR3 is CASSPRRGTSGSYEQYF.

Measured by frequency, this clonotype is large. The chain links TRBV10-3 to TRBJ2-3; with no DNA, the TCRdb D assignment of TRBD2 cannot be verified. CDR1 and CDR2 from the germline V gene are ENHRY and SYGVKD. This CDR3 has 14 amino acids. The chain's CDR3 is CAITAAGATDTQYF.

Judged by frequency, this clonotype is medium-sized. V is TRBV7-2 and J is TRBJ1-1. Germline lookup yields CDR1 SGHTA and CDR2 FQGNSA. The CDR3 runs 16 residues. This CDR3 is CASSSTVYDRNTEAFF.

This clonotype is deemed medium-sized (0.01 to 0.1%) by its frequency. This chain links TRBV7-2 with TRBJ1-2; TCRdb returns TRBD1, unconfirmable since there is no DNA. CDR3 length: 14 amino acids. The germline V gene has CDR1 SGHTA and CDR2 FQGNSA. CDR3 sequence: CASRLSGQGYGYTF.

Measured by frequency, this clonotype is large. The chain couples TRBV6-2 or TRBV6-3 to TRBJ1-5. There are 14 residues in the CDR3. The germline gives CDR1 MNHEY, CDR2 SVGEGT. Here the CDR3 reads CASSYGVSNQPQHF.

In terms of frequency, this clonotype is medium-sized (0.01 to 0.1%). V is TRBV20-1 and J is TRBJ2-7; with no DNA, the TCRdb D assignment of TRBD1 cannot be verified. The CDR3 is 13 residues long. CDR1 is DFQATT, CDR2 SNEGSKA, per germline (reference sequence). CDR3 protein: CSARSGGGFEQYF.

This clonotype shows up as large by frequency. V gene TRBV13 combines with J gene TRBJ2-5; TCRdb outputs TRBD2, but without DNA this stays unchecked. This CDR3 has 18 residues. Per germline, CDR1 PRHDT and CDR2 FYEKMQ (reference sequence). CDR3 sequence: CASSCPTGEAADQETQYF.

The J gene is TRBJ1-2, the V gene TRBV6-6; TCRdb indicates TRBD1, and absent DNA this call remains unverified. CDR1 and CDR2 (germline): MNHNY, SVGAGI (reference sequence). The CDR3 totals 12 residues. CDR3 region: CGSLGHLDGYTF.

This clonotype is identified as large from frequency. CDR3 loop: CASSQDRISGTNTGELFF. The chain employs TRBV4-3 and TRBJ2-2; TCRdb names TRBD2, which stays unverified in the absence of DNA. CDR1 and CDR2 (germline): LGHNA, YSLEER. This CDR3 comprises 18 residues.

Frequency places this clonotype as large. The rearrangement uses TRBV6-6 and TRBJ2-1; TCRdb's D gene call, TRBD2, goes unchecked for lack of DNA. This CDR3 spans 15 amino acids. The germline gives CDR1 MNHNY, CDR2 SVGAGI (reference sequence). CDR3 in amino acids: CASSKTSGSVNEQFF.

This clonotype is classed as medium-sized by frequency. CDR3: CASSLDAITDTQYF. The chain links TRBV5-1 to TRBJ2-3. Germline V gene lookup returns CDR1 SGHRS and CDR2 YFSETQ. CDR3 length: 14 amino acids.

By frequency, this clonotype registers large. The gene calls are TRBV19 and TRBJ2-1; TCRdb's D call of TRBD2 is untestable without DNA. CDR3 size: 16 residues. Germline V gene lookup returns CDR1 LNHDA and CDR2 SQIVND (reference sequence). The CDR3: CASKGSRWSSYNEQFF.

This clonotype is hyperexpanded by frequency. V usage is TRBV19 and J usage is TRBJ2-7; as DNA is missing, the TRBD2 call by TCRdb cannot be tested. The length of the CDR3 is 12 residues. Germline loops: CDR1 LNHDA, CDR2 SQIVND (reference sequence). CDR3 residues: CASSTGLNEQYF. The full variable domain, rest sourced from reference TRBV19 and TRBJ2-7, is DGGITQSPKYLFRKEGQNVTLSCEQNLNHDAMYWYRQDPGQGLRLIYYSQIVNDFQKGDIAEGYSVSREKKESFPLTVTSAQKNPTAFYLCASSTGLNEQYFGPGTRLTVT.

This clonotype is hyperexpanded by frequency. V and J are TRBV6-5 and TRBJ2-7; TCRdb's D gene call, TRBD1, goes unchecked for lack of DNA. Germline CDR1 MNHEY, CDR2 SVGAGI. This CDR3 has 14 amino acids. CDR3 residues: CASSYGRKPYEQYF.

This clonotype ranks as medium-sized in terms of frequency. The chain combines TRBV20-1 with TRBJ2-7; without DNA, the TCRdb call of TRBD2 cannot be checked. The V gene's germline CDR1 is DFQATT and CDR2 SNEGSKA (reference sequence). The CDR3 consists of 14 residues. CDR3 in amino acids: CSAREEGTSYEQYF.

Its frequency marks this clonotype as medium-sized. The V call is TRBV4-3, the J call TRBJ2-3. This CDR3 has 16 residues. The germline CDR1 and CDR2 sequences are LGHNA and YSLEER. CDR3 sequence: CASSQDLDGSTDTQYF.

By frequency, this clonotype is medium-sized (0.01 to 0.1%). This chain connects TRBV20-1 to TRBJ2-7; TCRdb returns TRBD2, unconfirmable since there is no DNA. The CDR3 consists of 13 residues. Germline V lookup: CDR1 DFQATT, CDR2 SNEGSKA (reference sequence). The CDR3: CSARGLADYEQYF.

This chain connects TRBV20-1 to TRBJ2-3; TCRdb designates TRBD1, a call that cannot be tested without DNA. Germline-derived CDR1 and CDR2 are DFQATT and SNEGSKA (reference sequence). The CDR3 is 18 residues long. CDR3 sequence reads: CSARVTPETGSSTDTQYF.

This rearrangement joins TRBV29-1 to TRBJ2-1; the TCRdb D gene call, TRBD1, has no DNA to confirm it. The CDR3 loop spans 13 amino acids. Germline assignment: CDR1 SQVTM and CDR2 ANQGSEA. The CDR3 region is CSVDARGFNEQFF.

This clonotype ranks as large in terms of frequency. The chain has TRBV30 and TRBJ2-1; TCRdb picks TRBD1, but there is no DNA to check that call. Germline V gene data show CDR1 as GTSNPN and CDR2 as SVGIG (reference sequence). This CDR3 is 12 amino acids long. The CDR3 sequence is CAWATGFDEQFF. The variable domain in full, with the rest retrieved from reference TRBV30 and TRBJ2-1, is SQTIHQWPATLVQPVGSPLSLECTVEGTSNPNLYWYRQAAGRGLQLLFYSVGIGQISSEVPQNLSASRPQDRQFILSSKKLLLSDSGFYLCAWATGFDEQFFGPGTRLTVL.